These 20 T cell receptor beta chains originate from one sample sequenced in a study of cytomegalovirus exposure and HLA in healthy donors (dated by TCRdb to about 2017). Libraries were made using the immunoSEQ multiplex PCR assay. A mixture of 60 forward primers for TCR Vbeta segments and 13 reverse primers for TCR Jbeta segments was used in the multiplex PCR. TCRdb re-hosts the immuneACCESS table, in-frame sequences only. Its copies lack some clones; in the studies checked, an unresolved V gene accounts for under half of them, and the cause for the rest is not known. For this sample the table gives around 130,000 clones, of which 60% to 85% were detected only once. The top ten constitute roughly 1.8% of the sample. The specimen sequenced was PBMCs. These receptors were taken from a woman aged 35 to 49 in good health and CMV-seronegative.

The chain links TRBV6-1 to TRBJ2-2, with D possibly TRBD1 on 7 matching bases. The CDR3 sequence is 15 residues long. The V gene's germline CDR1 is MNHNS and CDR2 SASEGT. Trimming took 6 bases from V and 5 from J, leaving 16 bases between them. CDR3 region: CASSLGGAGTGELFF. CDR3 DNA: TGTGCCAGCAGCCTAGGGGGCGCGGGAACCGGGGAGCTGTTTTTT.

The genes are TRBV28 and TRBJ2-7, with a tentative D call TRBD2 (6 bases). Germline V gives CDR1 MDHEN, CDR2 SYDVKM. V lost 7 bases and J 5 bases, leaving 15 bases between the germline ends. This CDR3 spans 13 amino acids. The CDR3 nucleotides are TGTGCCAGCACCCTACCCGGGAGCCACGAGCAGTACTTC. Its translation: CASTLPGSHEQYF.

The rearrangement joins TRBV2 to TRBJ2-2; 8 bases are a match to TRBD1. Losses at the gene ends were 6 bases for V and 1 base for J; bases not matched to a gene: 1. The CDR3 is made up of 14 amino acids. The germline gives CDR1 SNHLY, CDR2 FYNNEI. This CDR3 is CASRTGGNTGELFF. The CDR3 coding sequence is TGTGCCAGCAGAACAGGGGGGAACACCGGGGAGCTGTTTTTT.

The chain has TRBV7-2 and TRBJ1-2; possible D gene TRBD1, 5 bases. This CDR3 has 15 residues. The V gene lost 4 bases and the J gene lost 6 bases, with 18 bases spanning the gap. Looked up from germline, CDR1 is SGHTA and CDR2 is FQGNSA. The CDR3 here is CASSYGLGGGDGYTF. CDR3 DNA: TGTGCCAGCAGCTACGGGTTGGGGGGTGGAGATGGCTACACCTTC.

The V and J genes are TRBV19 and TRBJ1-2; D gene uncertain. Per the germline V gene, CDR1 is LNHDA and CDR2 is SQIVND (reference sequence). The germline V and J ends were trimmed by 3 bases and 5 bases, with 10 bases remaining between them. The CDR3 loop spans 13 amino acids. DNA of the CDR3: TGTGCCAGTAGTATCGGGGTAGGGTATGGCTACACCTTC. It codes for CASSIGVGYGYTF.

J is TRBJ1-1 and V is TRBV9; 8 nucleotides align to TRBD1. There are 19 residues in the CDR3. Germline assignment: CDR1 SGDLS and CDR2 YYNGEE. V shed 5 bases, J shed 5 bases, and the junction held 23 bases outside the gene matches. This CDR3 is CASSASVFLDRAGSTEAFF. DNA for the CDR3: TGTGCCAGCAGTGCCTCAGTGTTCTTGGACAGGGCGGGTAGTACTGAAGCTTTCTTT.

CDR3 sequence: CASSSPRTLAGPQETQYF. The CDR3 DNA reads TGTGCCAGCAGCTCACCCCGGACATTAGCGGGACCTCAAGAGACCCAGTACTTC. The V gene is TRBV11-2, the J gene TRBJ2-5; 8 positions match TRBD2. V was pared by 4 bases and J by 2 bases, with 15 bases of the junction left unmatched. CDR1 and CDR2 (germline): SGHAT, FQNNGV. CDR3 length equals 18 residues.

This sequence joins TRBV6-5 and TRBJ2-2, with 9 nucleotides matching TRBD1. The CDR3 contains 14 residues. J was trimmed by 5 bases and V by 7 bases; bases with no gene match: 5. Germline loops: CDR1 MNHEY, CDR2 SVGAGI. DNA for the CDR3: TGTGCCAGCATAGACAGGGGGTCGACCGGGGAGCTGTTTTTT. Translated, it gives CASIDRGSTGELFF.

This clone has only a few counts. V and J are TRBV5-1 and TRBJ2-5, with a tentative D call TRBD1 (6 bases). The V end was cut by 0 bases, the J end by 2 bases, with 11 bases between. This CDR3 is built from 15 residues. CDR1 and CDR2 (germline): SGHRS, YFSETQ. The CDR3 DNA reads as TGCGCCAGCAGCTTGGCGGGGACACCTCAAGAGACCCAGTACTTC. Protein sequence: CASSLAGTPQETQYF.

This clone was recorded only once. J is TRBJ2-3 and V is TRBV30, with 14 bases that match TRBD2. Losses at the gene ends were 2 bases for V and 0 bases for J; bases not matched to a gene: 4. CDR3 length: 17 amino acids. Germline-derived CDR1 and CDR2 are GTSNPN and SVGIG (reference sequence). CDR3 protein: CAWSSGLAGASTDTQYF. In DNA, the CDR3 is TGTGCCTGGAGTTCGGGACTAGCGGGAGCTAGCACAGATACGCAGTATTTT.

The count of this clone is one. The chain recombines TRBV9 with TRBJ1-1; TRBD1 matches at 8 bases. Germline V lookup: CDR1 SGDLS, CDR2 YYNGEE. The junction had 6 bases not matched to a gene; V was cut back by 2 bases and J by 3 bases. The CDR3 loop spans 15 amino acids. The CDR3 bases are TGTGCCAGCAGCGTCGGGGACAGGCCAGACACTGAAGCTTTCTTT. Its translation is CASSVGDRPDTEAFF.

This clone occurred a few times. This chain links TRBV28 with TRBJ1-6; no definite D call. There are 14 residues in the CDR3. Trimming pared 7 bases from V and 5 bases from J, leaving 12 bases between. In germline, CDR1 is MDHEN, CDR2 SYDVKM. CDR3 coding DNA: TGTGCCAGCACAGAGGTTGTGGATAATTCACCCCTCCACTTT. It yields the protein CASTEVVDNSPLHF.

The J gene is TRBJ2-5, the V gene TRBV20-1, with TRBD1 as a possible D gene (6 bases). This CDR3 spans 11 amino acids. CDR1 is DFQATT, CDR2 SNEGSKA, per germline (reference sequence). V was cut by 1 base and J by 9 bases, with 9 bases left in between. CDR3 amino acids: CSARAGEAQYF. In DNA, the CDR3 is TGCAGTGCTAGAGCAGGGGAAGCCCAGTACTTC.

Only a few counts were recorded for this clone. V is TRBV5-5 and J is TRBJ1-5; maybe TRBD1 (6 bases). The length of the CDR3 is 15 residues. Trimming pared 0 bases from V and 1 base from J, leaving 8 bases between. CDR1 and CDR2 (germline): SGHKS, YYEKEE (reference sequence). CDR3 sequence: CASSLDRASNQPQHF. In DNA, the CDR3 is TGTGCCAGCAGCTTGGACAGGGCCAGCAATCAGCCCCAGCATTTT.

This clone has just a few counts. CDR3 in amino acids: CASSLALAGSYEQYF. CDR3 bases: TGTGCCAGCAGCTTGGCTCTAGCGGGGTCCTACGAGCAGTACTTC. The J gene is TRBJ2-5, the V gene TRBV7-9, with TRBD2 matching 9 bases. The J call is uncertain, as TRBJ2-7 better fits the DNA end. The germline gives CDR1 SEHNR, CDR2 FQNEAQ (reference sequence). CDR3 length equals 15 residues.

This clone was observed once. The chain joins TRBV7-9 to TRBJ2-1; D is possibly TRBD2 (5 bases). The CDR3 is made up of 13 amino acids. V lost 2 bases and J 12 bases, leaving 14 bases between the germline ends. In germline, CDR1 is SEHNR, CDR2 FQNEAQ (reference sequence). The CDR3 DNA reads TGTGCCAGCAGCTTATCTGGGAGCCATCTGCAGTTCTTC. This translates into CASSLSGSHLQFF.

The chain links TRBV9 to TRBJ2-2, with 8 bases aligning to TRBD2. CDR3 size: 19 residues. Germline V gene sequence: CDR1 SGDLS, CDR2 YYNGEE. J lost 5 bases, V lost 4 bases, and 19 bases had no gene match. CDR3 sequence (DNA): TGTGCCAGCAGCCCCCGCCCTGGGGGACGGCGGGGGGTGACCGGGGAGCTGTTTTTT. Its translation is CASSPRPGGRRGVTGELFF.

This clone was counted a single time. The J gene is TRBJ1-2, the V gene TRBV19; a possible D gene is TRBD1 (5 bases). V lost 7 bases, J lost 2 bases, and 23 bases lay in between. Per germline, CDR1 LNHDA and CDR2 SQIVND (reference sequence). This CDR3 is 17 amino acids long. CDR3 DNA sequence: TGTGCCAGTACCGACCCAAGGGGACTTCGTGGGAACTATGGCTACACCTTC. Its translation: CASTDPRGLRGNYGYTF.

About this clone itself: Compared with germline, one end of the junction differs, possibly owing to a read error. CDR3: CASSRSGGSGANGLTF. The CDR3 nucleotides are TGTGCCAGCAGCCGCTCAGGCGGCTCTGGGGCCAACGGCCTGACTTTC. V gene TRBV7-9 combines with J gene TRBJ2-6; D perhaps matches TRBD1 (5 bases). Germline lookup yields CDR1 SEHNR and CDR2 FQNEAQ (reference sequence). The CDR3 consists of 16 residues.

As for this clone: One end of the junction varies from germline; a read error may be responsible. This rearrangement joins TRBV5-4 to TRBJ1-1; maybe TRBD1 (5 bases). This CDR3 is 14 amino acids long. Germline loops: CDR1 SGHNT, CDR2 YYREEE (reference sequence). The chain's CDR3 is CAGSSALGDTEAFF. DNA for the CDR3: TGTGCCGGCAGCTCCGCGCTAGGGGACACTGAAGCTTTCTTT.